This TCR beta chain was sequenced for a study of CD8 T cell repertoires and HIV-1 epitope variants. Overall study context: Tested: three Gag epitope families, Nef HW9 and YT9.

This clone was counted a single time. Its antigen is as yet unknown. Repertoires were generated with immunoSEQ multiplex PCR, while TCRdb's copy carries only in-frame clones and drops some. The table shows about 2,500 clones, with around 65% occurring only once. The CDR3 totals 16 residues. Germline V gene data show CDR1 as LNHDA and CDR2 as SQIVND (reference sequence). Trimming took 1 base from V and 2 from J, leaving 12 bases between them. The origin of this receptor is a male donor with HIV. This chain joins TRBV19 and TRBJ2-1; weak D call: TRBD2 (6 bases). The sample consisted of cultured CD8+ T cells derived from PBMCs. The CDR3 sequence is CASSIGWGVAYNEQFF. CDR3 DNA sequence: TGTGCCAGTAGTATAGGATGGGGGGTCGCCTACAATGAGCAGTTCTTC.